The rows below give T cell receptor beta chains drawn from one sample of a study of cytomegalovirus exposure and HLA in healthy donors. Using immunoSEQ multiplex PCR, the repertoire was profiled, and TCRdb retains in-frame clones only, with some absent. The table includes 120,000 to 150,000 clones, about 87% detected once. What was sequenced was PBMCs. These receptors all come from a man younger than 30 in good health and CMV-seropositive. Both conserved end residues are part of each CDR3. The D gene is left open where the match is weak. Clone size is stated in some rows and not others, as once, few, many or a class when expanded.

NA	TRBV30	TRBJ2-6	TRBD1	TGTGCCTGGGGACAGGGATTAACTGGGGCCAACGTCCTGACTTTC	CAWGQGLTGANVLTF
NA	TRBV5-1	TRBJ2-6	NA	TGCGCCAGCAGCTTGGGACAGCCGGCCAACGTCCTGACTTTC	CASSLGQPANVLTF
once	TRBV7-9	TRBJ2-5	NA	TGTGCCAGCAGCTCCATGCGCGCCGTGGAGACCCAGTACTTC	CASSSMRAVETQYF
NA	TRBV4-1	TRBJ2-6	NA	TGCGCCAGCAGCCACGTCCACGAGGTCCCCGGGGCCAACGTCCTGACTTTC	CASSHVHEVPGANVLTF
NA	TRBV2	TRBJ2-7	NA	TGTGCCAGCAGTCCCCTTGACGAGCAGTACTTC	CASSPLDEQYF
NA	TRBV6-1	TRBJ1-5	NA	TGTGCCAGCACCACTCGGGGGGATCAGCCCCAGCATTTT	CASTTRGDQPQHF
once	TRBV2	TRBJ2-7	TRBD1	TGTGCCAGCAATTGGGACAGGCCTTGGGAGCAGTACTTC	CASNWDRPWEQYF
NA	TRBV11-2	TRBJ1-1	NA	TGTGCCAGCAGCTTATCTAGCTACACTGAAGCTTTCTTT	CASSLSSYTEAFF
NA	TRBV29-1	TRBJ1-2	NA	TGCAGCGTTGAGGCGGCTGGTAGCTATGGCTACACCTTC	CSVEAAGSYGYTF
NA	TRBV5-1	TRBJ2-5	NA	TGCGCCAGCAGCTTGCCCCTTGGGGGGAGTCAAGAGACCCAGTACTTC	CASSLPLGGSQETQYF
NA	TRBV5-1	TRBJ2-5	TRBD1	TGCGCCAGCAGCCCCGGACAGGATACCCAGTACTTC	CASSPGQDTQYF
NA	TRBV6-5	TRBJ1-2	NA	TGTGCCAGCAGTTACTCCCGGGGGATCTATGGCTACACCTTC	CASSYSRGIYGYTF
NA	TRBV29-1	TRBJ2-1	NA	TGCAGCGTTGAAGGTCCCGTCGGTCTGCGGAATGAGCAGTTCTTC	CSVEGPVGLRNEQFF
NA	TRBV10-2	TRBJ1-2	TRBD1	TGCGCCAGCAGTCTGGGACAGGGGAGTTCTGGCTACACCTTC	CASSLGQGSSGYTF
NA	TRBV30	TRBJ1-5	TRBD1	TGTGCCTGGAATGGACAGGGGGGACAGCCCCAGCATTTT	CAWNGQGGQPQHF
NA	TRBV5-1	TRBJ2-3	TRBD1	TGCGCCAGCAGCTTCAGGGGGCTCAGCACAGATACGCAGTATTTT	CASSFRGLSTDTQYF
NA	TRBV10-2	TRBJ2-7	NA	TGCGCCAGCAGGGGCTACAGGGTAGACGAGCAGTACTTC	CASRGYRVDEQYF
NA	TRBV10-2	TRBJ2-7	NA	TGCGCCAGCAGGGACGGACTGTACTACGAGCAGTACTTC	CASRDGLYYEQYF
NA	TRBV4-1	TRBJ1-3	NA	TGCGCCAGCGGTTACCTGGGGAGGGGAGCTGGAAACACCATATATTTT	CASGYLGRGAGNTIYF
NA	TRBV7-9	TRBJ1-5	NA	TGTGCCAGCAGCTATAACAGGGAACAGCCCCAGCATTTT	CASSYNREQPQHF
NA	TRBV2	TRBJ2-1	NA	TGTGCCAGCAGTAGGGACTCCAGCTCCTACAATGAGCAGTTCTTC	CASSRDSSSYNEQFF
NA	TRBV5-1	TRBJ1-1	TRBD1	TGCGCCAGCAGTCCCGGGACAGGGCTGGACACTGAAGCTTTCTTT	CASSPGTGLDTEAFF
few	TRBV7-8	TRBJ1-3	NA	TGTGCCAGCTTCAATCAGGGTTACGGAAACACCATATATTTT	CASFNQGYGNTIYF
few	TRBV11-3	TRBJ2-1	TRBD2	TGTGCCAGCAGCCCCAGACTAGCGGGGGGGCAGACCAATGAGCAGTTCTTC	CASSPRLAGGQTNEQFF
NA	TRBV6-6	TRBJ1-5	NA	TGTGCCAGCAGTTATGAGAGCAATCAGCCCCAGCATTTT	CASSYESNQPQHF
NA	TRBV2	TRBJ1-5	TRBD1	TGTGCCAGCAGGGGATGGGACAGGCCGGAGTCCCAGCATTTT	CASRGWDRPESQHF
NA	TRBV5-1	TRBJ2-7	TRBD1	TGCGCCAGCAGCCTACAGGGGGGAAGGGACGAGCAGTACTTC	CASSLQGGRDEQYF
NA	TRBV4-1	TRBJ2-1	TRBD2	TGCGCCAGCAGCCAGGGACTAGCGGGATCCCTCGATAAGGGCAATGAGCAGTTCTTC	CASSQGLAGSLDKGNEQFF
once	TRBV7-8	TRBJ1-1	NA	TGTGCCAGCAGTGGAGGGTCGAAGACTGAAGCTTTCTTT	CASSGGSKTEAFF
NA	TRBV28	TRBJ1-6	NA	TGTGCCAGCACCCGGCGGGCTTCACCCCTCCACTTT	CASTRRASPLHF
NA	TRBV6-1	TRBJ2-6	NA	TGTGCCAGCAAACAGGAGGGAGCGGGGGCCAACGTCCTGACTTTC	CASKQEGAGANVLTF
few	TRBV14	TRBJ1-2	TRBD1	TGTGCCAGCAGCCATCGGCCGGGACAGGGTGGTGGCTACACCTTC	CASSHRPGQGGGYTF
few	TRBV18	TRBJ2-3	NA	TGTGCCAGCTCTCCACCAGTCGGTACGCAGTATTTT	CASSPPVGTQYF
NA	TRBV5-4	TRBJ2-1	TRBD2	TGTGCCAGCAGCTCCCCTGGGGGGGGGTACAATGAGCAGTTCTTC	CASSSPGGGYNEQFF
NA	TRBV27	TRBJ1-2	NA	TGTGCCAGCAGTTTAACAGGGAACTATGGCTACACCTTC	CASSLTGNYGYTF
NA	TRBV5-1	TRBJ1-5	TRBD1	TGCGCCAGCAGCTTGGAGGGGGCCGATCAGCCCCAGCATTTT	CASSLEGADQPQHF
NA	TRBV13	TRBJ1-2	TRBD1	TGTGCCAGCAGCTTAGAGGGGGCAGGAGGCTACACCTTC	CASSLEGAGGYTF
few	TRBV7-9	TRBJ1-2	TRBD1	TGTGCCAGCAGCTCCCAGGTGACAGGGAGGTTAGGAGGCTACACCTTC	CASSSQVTGRLGGYTF
NA	TRBV7-8	TRBJ2-3	NA	TGTGCCAGCAGCTTGGGGGCGGGTAAGGCAGATACGCAGTATTTT	CASSLGAGKADTQYF
NA	TRBV4-1	TRBJ1-5	NA	TGCGCCAGCAGCCAAGGGGAGGGAATCAATCAGCCCCAGCATTTT	CASSQGEGINQPQHF
NA	TRBV9	TRBJ1-1	TRBD1	TGTGCCAGCGGACAGGGTATGAACACTGAAGCTTTCTTT	CASGQGMNTEAFF
few	TRBV29-1	TRBJ2-1	NA	TGCAGCGTTGGCGGGCGTAGGAGGGATGAGCAGTTCTTC	CSVGGRRRDEQFF
NA	TRBV6-5	TRBJ1-4	NA	TGTGCCAGCAGTTACACGGGACTGAGAAATGAAAAACTGTTTTTT	CASSYTGLRNEKLFF
NA	TRBV7-2	TRBJ2-7	NA	TGTGCCAGCAGCTTAGGCCCCGGCGGGACCTACGAGCAGTACTTC	CASSLGPGGTYEQYF
NA	TRBV4-1	TRBJ2-7	TRBD1	TGCGCCAGCAGCCAAGATCCTTCCGGGACAGTCTCCTACGAGCAGTACTTC	CASSQDPSGTVSYEQYF
NA	TRBV6-6	TRBJ2-1	NA	TGTGCCAGCAGTTACTCAAATCAGAATTACAATGAGCAGTTCTTC	CASSYSNQNYNEQFF
NA	TRBV10-3	TRBJ1-1	NA	TGTGCCATCAGTGACGCAGGGAGGATTACTGAAGCTTTCTTT	CAISDAGRITEAFF
once	TRBV2	TRBJ2-1	TRBD2	TGTGCCAGCAGTGACTCCAGCGGGGGGTTCAATGAGCAGTTCTTC	CASSDSSGGFNEQFF
NA	TRBV4-1	TRBJ2-2	TRBD2	TGCGCCAGCAGCCGCCCTCGGGGCGGGGGCACCGGGGAGCTGTTTTTT	CASSRPRGGGTGELFF